The 6 T cell receptor beta chains reported below all come from one sample, sequenced in a study of blood T cell repertoires in COVID-19. The method was immunoSEQ multiplex PCR; TCRdb's version includes in-frame clones alone and lacks a portion of them. The sample consists of approximately 300,000 clones, under 90% of them appearing once. Sequencing was performed on PBMCs or T cells enriched from blood (not recorded which). Every receptor here comes from a woman in her twenties or thirties who had recovered from COVID-19.

This clone was seen repeatedly, ten times or more. The chain recombines TRBV5-1 with TRBJ2-7; TRBD2 agrees at 14 bases. This CDR3 comprises 17 residues. Germline-derived CDR1 and CDR2 are SGHRS and YFSETQ. Trimming cost V 3 bases and J 3 bases; bases outside gene matches: 8. The CDR3 sequence: CASSYAGTSGRVYEQYF. The DNA for the CDR3 is TGCGCCAGCAGCTACGCCGGGACTAGCGGGAGAGTCTACGAGCAGTACTTC.

The chain links TRBV10-3 to TRBJ1-1, with D perhaps TRBD1 (6 bases). Germline lookup yields CDR1 ENHRY and CDR2 SYGVKD. V was clipped by 4 bases and J by 1 base, with 13 bases between them. The CDR3 extends over 15 amino acids. CDR3 in DNA: TGTGCCATCAGTGGCCCGGGACAAAGGAACACTGAAGCTTTCTTT. Its translation: CAISGPGQRNTEAFF.

This clone was picked up one time. The genes are TRBV2 and TRBJ2-1; possibly TRBD2 for D (7 bases). The germline CDR1 and CDR2 sequences are SNHLY and FYNNEI. CDR3 length: 16 amino acids. V dropped 1 base and J dropped 9 bases, with 19 bases sitting between them. The CDR3 loop is CASSEVMRQGRGEQFF. DNA for the CDR3: TGTGCCAGCAGTGAAGTAATGCGGCAGGGGAGGGGTGAGCAGTTCTTC.

The chain couples TRBV4-2 to TRBJ2-5, with D maybe TRBD2 (6 bases). This CDR3 has 14 residues. The germline gives CDR1 LGHNA, CDR2 YNFKEQ. V lost 1 base, J lost 5 bases, and 11 bases lay in between. CDR3 region: CASSQASGGETQYF. The CDR3 coding sequence is TGTGCCAGCAGCCAAGCATCCGGAGGGGAGACCCAGTACTTC.

The chain joins TRBV28 to TRBJ1-1; D is unclear. Germline V gene sequence: CDR1 MDHEN, CDR2 SYDVKM. The CDR3 is 13 amino acids. The V gene lost 7 bases and the J gene lost 1 base, with 10 bases spanning the gap. The CDR3 region has the DNA TGTGCCAGCATCTGGCGAGGGAACACTGAAGCTTTCTTT. Encoded protein: CASIWRGNTEAFF.

V usage is TRBV7-2 and J usage is TRBJ2-7; D is undetermined. The germline V gene has CDR1 SGHTA and CDR2 FQGNSA. Between the trimmed V and J ends, which lost 3 bases and 1 base, there was a span of 10 bases. This CDR3 contains 14 residues. DNA for the CDR3: TGTGCCAGCAGCTTCGGAACAGCTTCCTACGAGCAGTACTTC. Amino acid sequence: CASSFGTASYEQYF.